Shown below are 12 T cell receptor beta chains from a single sample sequenced in a study of shared clonotypes between healthy human individuals. Assay: immunoSEQ multiplex PCR; the TCRdb copy retains only in-frame clones and omits some. The data contain 2 million to 2.5 million clones, almost 96% of them seen just once; the ten biggest clones take up approximately 0.13%. What was sequenced was naive CD4+ T cells sorted from blood. The subset here: CD45RA+ positively selected. The receptors were sampled from a man aged 18-30 years in good health.

The J gene is TRBJ1-2, the V gene TRBV30; maybe TRBD1 (5 bases). Germline V gene data show CDR1 as GTSNPN and CDR2 as SVGIG (reference sequence). CDR3 length: 10 residues. V was trimmed by 5 bases and J by 7 bases, leaving 8 bases between them. The CDR3 spells CAWGGGGYTF. CDR3 in DNA: TGTGCCTGGGGGGGTGGTGGCTACACCTTC. The full variable domain, its missing parts supplied by reference TRBV30 and TRBJ1-2, is SQTIHQWPATLVQPVGSPLSLECTVEGTSNPNLYWYRQAAGRGLQLLFYSVGIGQISSEVPQNLSASRPQDRQFILSSKKLLLSDSGFYLCAWGGGGYTFGSGTRLTVV.

The chain is built from TRBV6-5 and TRBJ2-7; weak D call: TRBD1 (6 bases). CDR1 is MNHEY and CDR2 is SVGAGI in the germline V gene. The CDR3 covers 13 residues. The V and J ends lost 6 bases and 7 bases respectively, with 16 bases between them. CDR3 sequence: CASRPQGSQEQYF. Here the CDR3 DNA reads TGTGCCAGCAGACCTCAGGGGAGTCAAGAGCAGTACTTC.

The chain recombines TRBV9 with TRBJ2-1; D is undetermined. Germline V gene lookup returns CDR1 SGDLS and CDR2 YYNGEE. Deletions cut 0 bases from V and 0 bases from J, with 7 bases between. CDR3 size: 15 residues. In DNA form, the CDR3 reads TGTGCCAGCAGCGTAGGTCCTACCTCCTACAATGAGCAGTTCTTC. Its protein is CASSVGPTSYNEQFF.

The chain links TRBV5-1 to TRBJ2-2; the D gene is possibly TRBD1 (6 bases). Germline V gives CDR1 SGHRS, CDR2 YFSETQ. Trimming left V 7 bases short and J 4 bases short, with 20 bases between. The CDR3 sequence is 16 residues long. The CDR3 DNA reads as TGCGCCAGCGGCCAAGACGGCATGGGGGCCACCGGGGAGCTGTTTTTT. It specifies CASGQDGMGATGELFF.

The J gene is TRBJ2-7, the V gene TRBV7-2; D call uncertain. V lost 4 bases, J lost 2 bases, and 15 bases lay in between. The CDR3 length is 15 residues. Germline V gene sequence: CDR1 SGHTA, CDR2 FQGNSA. The CDR3 DNA reads as TGTGCCAGCAGCTCGCACGTACTCTCTACCTACGAGCAGTACTTC. This encodes CASSSHVLSTYEQYF. The whole variable domain, remainder taken from reference TRBV7-2 and TRBJ2-7, is GAGVSQSPSNKVTEKGKDVELRCDPISGHTALYWYRQSLGQGLEFLIYFQGNSAPDKSGLPSDRFSAERTGGSVSTLTIQRTQQEDSAVYLCASSSHVLSTYEQYFGPGTRLTVT.

Comments on this clone: The identical CDR3 is also encoded by other nucleotide sequences in the sample. The chain recombines TRBV5-1 with TRBJ1-1, with 7 bases aligning to TRBD1. J gave up 1 base and V 4 bases, and 7 bases lay outside the gene matches. The CDR3 sequence is 15 residues long. Germline-derived CDR1 and CDR2 are SGHRS and YFSETQ. CDR3 DNA: TGCGCCAGCAGCCTCCGGACAGGAGGGAACACTGAAGCTTTCTTT. Its protein is CASSLRTGGNTEAFF.

Comment on this clone: Within the sample, other DNA sequences also encode this same CDR3. The chain is built from TRBV6-1 and TRBJ2-3; 7 nucleotides align to TRBD2. The germline V gene has CDR1 MNHNS and CDR2 SASEGT. Trimming cost V 6 bases and J 3 bases; bases outside gene matches: 3. The CDR3 is made up of 13 amino acids. The CDR3 nucleotides are TGTGCCAGCAGGACGGGAGGAACAGATACGCAGTATTTT. It is translated as CASRTGGTDTQYF.

The rearrangement links TRBV5-1 to TRBJ2-2; a weak D match, TRBD1 (6 bases). There are 16 residues in the CDR3. Per germline, CDR1 SGHRS and CDR2 YFSETQ. V lost 0 bases and J 0 bases, leaving 9 bases between the germline ends. As DNA, the CDR3 is TGCGCCAGCAGCTTGGAGGGACATTCGAACACCGGGGAGCTGTTTTTT. Its protein is CASSLEGHSNTGELFF.

The chain's CDR3 is CASSQEGQHGYTF. DNA for the CDR3: TGCGCCAGCAGCCAAGAAGGCCAGCATGGCTACACCTTC. The chain employs TRBV4-3 and TRBJ1-2; D unclear. Trimming cost V 0 bases and J 6 bases, with 8 bases left between them. From germline, CDR1 is LGHNA and CDR2 YSLEER. This CDR3 is built from 13 residues.

The chain is built from TRBV27 and TRBJ1-1; D gene uncertain. Germline lookup yields CDR1 MNHEY and CDR2 SMNVEV (reference sequence). The CDR3 contains 18 residues. The V end lost 6 bases, the J end lost 2 bases, and 25 bases lay between the germline ends. The CDR3 protein is CASRGRPTPRGDNTEAFF. The CDR3 nucleotides are TGTGCCAGCAGAGGACGTCCCACTCCACGAGGAGACAACACTGAAGCTTTCTTT.

The V and J genes are TRBV2 and TRBJ2-7; D is undetermined. With 6 bases removed from V and 7 bases from J, the gap between germline ends came to 13 bases. This CDR3 has 12 amino acids. CDR1 and CDR2 (germline): SNHLY, FYNNEI. The DNA of the CDR3 is TGTGCCAGCAGGGATCTAGTGGGGGAGCAGTACTTC. Protein sequence: CASRDLVGEQYF.

Details on this clone: Other DNA sequences from this sample encode an identical CDR3 as well. The genes are TRBV27 and TRBJ1-3, with TRBD1 matching over 9 bases. This CDR3 has 16 residues. V lost 5 bases, J lost 0 bases, and 5 bases stayed unmatched. Germline V gives CDR1 MNHEY, CDR2 SMNVEV (reference sequence). CDR3 coding DNA: TGTGCCAGCAGTCCAGGGACAGGGAGCTCTGGAAACACCATATATTTT. Its translation: CASSPGTGSSGNTIYF.